The subject of this entry is one T cell receptor beta chain. The germline gives CDR1 MRHNA, CDR2 SNTAGT. Trimming stripped 7 bases from V and 3 bases from J, with 17 bases between. This CDR3 comprises 15 residues. Using immunoSEQ multiplex PCR, the repertoire was profiled, and TCRdb retains in-frame clones only, with some absent. The table includes around 250,000 clones, roughly 80% detected once. In the 2 weeks before study entry, exposed participants met a COVID-19 case, which was PCR-confirmed or clinician-diagnosed. The data stem from a study of blood T cell repertoires in COVID-19. Turning to the study itself: T cells, B-cell-depleted T cells, or PBMCs supplied cDNA or gDNA.

The chain is built from TRBV6-4 and TRBJ2-3; tentatively, D is TRBD1 (6 bases). The TCR was taken from a man aged 35 to 55 who had been exposed to COVID-19. Sample: PBMCs or T cells enriched from blood (not recorded which). The CDR3 spells CASNPGQGGTDTQYF. The CDR3 region has the DNA TGTGCCAGCAACCCCGGGCAAGGGGGTACAGATACGCAGTATTTT.